The 21 T cell receptor beta chains below all came from one sample that was sequenced in a study of cytomegalovirus exposure and HLA in healthy donors. The PCR was carried out with 60 Vbeta primers and 13 Jbeta primers. Libraries were prepared by immunoSEQ multiplex PCR; TCRdb keeps only in-frame clonotypes and omits some of them. The sample table includes about 200,000 clones. Source material: PBMCs. These receptors originate from a man aged 25 to 40 in good health and CMV-seronegative.

The V gene is TRBV5-1, the J gene TRBJ1-2; TRBD1 aligns across 9 bases. CDR1 and CDR2 (germline): SGHRS, YFSETQ. Losses at the gene ends were 3 bases for V and 7 bases for J; bases not matched to a gene: 10. The CDR3 is 15 residues long. CDR3 DNA sequence: TGCGCCAGCAGCTACCGGACAGGGGACCCATCTGGCTACACCTTC. Translation gives CASSYRTGDPSGYTF. Using reference TRBV5-1 and TRBJ1-2 for the parts outside the CDR3, the full variable domain is KAGVTQTPRYLIKTRGQQVTLSCSPISGHRSVSWYQQTPGQGLQFLFEYFSETQRNKGNFPGRFSGRQFSNSRSEMNVSTLELGDSALYLCASSYRTGDPSGYTFGSGTRLTVV.

This chain links TRBV19 with TRBJ1-5; weak D call: TRBD1 (5 bases). Between the trimmed V and J ends, which lost 2 bases and 3 bases, there was a span of 17 bases. The CDR3 runs to 17 residues. Looked up from germline, CDR1 is LNHDA and CDR2 is SQIVND (reference sequence). CDR3 residues: CASSIFNTRGVNQPQHF. For the CDR3, the DNA is TGTGCCAGTAGTATATTCAACACACGGGGGGTCAATCAGCCCCAGCATTTT.

The V and J genes are TRBV11-2 and TRBJ2-7; 8 bases match TRBD1. The CDR3 has 13 amino acids. The V and J ends lost 4 bases and 7 bases, in that order; junction bases with no gene match: 6. Germline-derived CDR1 and CDR2 are SGHAT and FQNNGV. CDR3 in DNA: TGTGCCAGCAGCTCTGACAGGGGTGGAGAGCAGTACTTC. It translates to CASSSDRGGEQYF. The complete variable domain, with remaining parts taken from reference TRBV11-2 and TRBJ2-7, reads EAGVAQSPRYKIIEKRQSVAFWCNPISGHATLYWYQQILGQGPKLLIQFQNNGVVDDSQLPKDRFSAERLKGVDSTLKIQPAKLEDSAVYLCASSSDRGGEQYFGPGTRLTVT.

This rearrangement joins TRBV7-2 to TRBJ1-2, with 12 bases aligning to TRBD1. Germline CDR1 reads SGHTA; CDR2 reads FQGNSA. V lost 5 bases, J lost 6 bases, and 4 bases stayed unmatched. This CDR3 region has 14 residues. CDR3 protein: CASSTGQGADGYTF. In DNA, the CDR3 is TGTGCCAGCAGCACGGGACAGGGGGCTGATGGCTACACCTTC.

This chain links TRBV5-1 with TRBJ2-5, with a weak D call TRBD2 (6 bases). The CDR3 consists of 15 residues. Germline V gene lookup returns CDR1 SGHRS and CDR2 YFSETQ. V lost 0 bases, J lost 0 bases, and 9 bases lay in between. The chain's CDR3 is CASSLGSGNQETQYF. The CDR3 DNA sequence: TGCGCCAGCAGCTTGGGTAGCGGAAACCAAGAGACCCAGTACTTC.

This chain uses TRBV4-1 with TRBJ1-2, with D hard to call. Germline CDR1 MGHRA, CDR2 YSYEKL. V lost 5 bases and J 3 bases, leaving 13 bases between the germline ends. The CDR3 is 14 residues long. CDR3 residues: CASSTREAYYGYTF. Written as DNA, the CDR3 is TGCGCCAGCAGCACTCGAGAAGCCTACTATGGCTACACCTTC.

The chain joins TRBV6-1 to TRBJ1-2; D is undetermined. In germline, CDR1 is MNHNS, CDR2 SASEGT. CDR3 size: 16 residues. Trimming took off 2 bases at V and 1 base at J, with 14 bases between the two ends. In DNA form, the CDR3 reads TGTGCCAGCAGTGAACAGCGGCAGAAGGTTAACTATGGCTACACCTTC. This codes for CASSEQRQKVNYGYTF.

This clone is labeled medium-sized based on frequency. V and J are TRBV7-9 and TRBJ2-6; 12 positions agree with TRBD1. CDR3 size: 19 residues. Germline V gene data show CDR1 as SEHNR and CDR2 as FQNEAQ (reference sequence). Trimming took 5 bases from V and 3 from J; bases not matched to a gene: 11. The CDR3 coding sequence is TGTGCCAGCAGCGACCTTCCCGGGACAGGGGGCTTTGGGGCCAACGTCCTGACTTTC. Protein sequence: CASSDLPGTGGFGANVLTF.

The rearrangement links TRBV5-1 to TRBJ1-2; 7 nucleotides line up with TRBD1. Looked up from germline, CDR1 is SGHRS and CDR2 is YFSETQ. The CDR3 length is 14 residues. V lost 4 bases and J lost 7; bases outside the gene matches: 10. Here the CDR3 DNA reads TGCGCCAGCAGCCAAATCCGGGACAGTTCTGGCTACACCTTC. It translates to CASSQIRDSSGYTF.

The V gene is TRBV5-1, the J gene TRBJ2-1, with D possibly TRBD1 on 6 matching bases. This CDR3 is built from 12 residues. Germline V gives CDR1 SGHRS, CDR2 YFSETQ. V dropped 4 bases and J dropped 7 bases, with 9 bases sitting between them. CDR3 DNA: TGCGCCAGCAGCCCACAGGGAAATGAGCAGTTCTTC. Protein: CASSPQGNEQFF.

The V and J genes are TRBV6-5 and TRBJ2-1; D is perhaps TRBD2 (6 bases). V lost 0 bases and J 5 bases, leaving 8 bases between the germline ends. This CDR3 is built from 14 residues. The germline V gene has CDR1 MNHEY and CDR2 SVGAGI. The CDR3 sequence: CASSYSGTHNEQFF. The CDR3 bases are TGTGCCAGCAGTTACTCGGGGACTCACAATGAGCAGTTCTTC.

This rearrangement joins TRBV11-2 to TRBJ2-1, with D possibly matching TRBD1 (6 bases). In germline, CDR1 is SGHAT, CDR2 FQNNGV. CDR3 size: 14 residues. The germline V and J ends were trimmed by 5 bases and 8 bases, with 16 bases remaining between them. DNA for the CDR3: TGTGCCAGCAGCCAGAGGTCGGCAGGGGATGAGCAGTTCTTC. Protein product: CASSQRSAGDEQFF.

The gene calls are TRBV30 and TRBJ1-4; D gene uncertain. This CDR3 region has 14 residues. The V gene's germline CDR1 is GTSNPN and CDR2 SVGIG (reference sequence). Trimming pared 3 bases from V and 7 bases from J, leaving 15 bases between. The CDR3 nucleotides read TGTGCCTGGAGAAGAGAGGTCCTGAGTGAAAAACTGTTTTTT. Protein product: CAWRREVLSEKLFF.

The chain joins TRBV5-8 to TRBJ1-1, with a weak D call TRBD1 (6 bases). Germline CDR1 reads SGHTS; CDR2 reads YDEGEE. The CDR3 totals 14 residues. The V end was cut by 4 bases, the J end by 0 bases, with 10 bases between. The CDR3 spells CASSRGTMNTEAFF. The CDR3 coding sequence is TGTGCCAGCAGCAGAGGGACAATGAACACTGAAGCTTTCTTT.

This chain uses TRBV7-8 with TRBJ1-4; the D gene is possibly TRBD1 (6 bases). With 5 bases removed from V and 2 bases from J, the gap between germline ends came to 21 bases. The CDR3 loop spans 18 amino acids. CDR1 SGHVS and CDR2 FQNEAQ come from the germline V gene. The CDR3: CASSQGRSLIGTNEKLFF. CDR3 nucleotide sequence: TGTGCCAGCAGCCAGGGGCGCAGTCTCATTGGGACTAATGAAAAACTGTTTTTT.

The chain employs TRBV11-3 and TRBJ2-7, with 9 bases aligning to TRBD1. The CDR3 sequence is 15 residues long. From germline, CDR1 is SGHNT and CDR2 YENEEA. The V segment lost 5 bases and the J segment 1 base; nucleotides outside the gene matches: 6. DNA of the CDR3: TGTGCCAGCAGCGGCGCAGGGACAGGGTCCTACGAGCAGTACTTC. This encodes CASSGAGTGSYEQYF.

The chain couples TRBV10-1 to TRBJ2-2, with TRBD2 matching over 13 bases. The CDR3 is made up of 18 amino acids. V was pared by 2 bases and J by 2 bases, with 5 bases of the junction left unmatched. Per the germline V gene, CDR1 is WNHNN and CDR2 is SYGVQD (reference sequence). The CDR3 DNA is TGCGCCAGCAGTGAGAGGACTAGCGGGGGACTCAACACCGGGGAGCTGTTTTTT. This codes for CASSERTSGGLNTGELFF.

This chain connects TRBV5-4 to TRBJ1-1, with 8 bases that match TRBD1. The ends lost 2 bases at V and 6 bases at J; junction bases unmatched: 6. The germline gives CDR1 SGHNT, CDR2 YYREEE (reference sequence). CDR3 size: 14 residues. The CDR3 reads CASSFQGAYPEAFF. The CDR3 DNA is TGTGCCAGCAGCTTCCAGGGGGCCTACCCTGAAGCTTTCTTT.

The chain joins TRBV18 to TRBJ2-1, with TRBD2 matching 7 bases. V lost 5 bases and J lost 8; bases outside the gene matches: 15. CDR1 is KGHSH, CDR2 LQKENI, per germline. The length of the CDR3 is 16 residues. The CDR3 region is CASSGQLGRETHEQFF. The DNA for the CDR3 is TGTGCCAGCTCAGGGCAGCTGGGGCGGGAGACCCATGAGCAGTTCTTC.

The chain combines TRBV5-1 with TRBJ2-5, with 8 bases aligning to TRBD2. The ends lost 8 bases at V and 1 base at J; junction bases unmatched: 10. The CDR3 is 15 residues long. Germline assignment: CDR1 SGHRS and CDR2 YFSETQ. CDR3 protein: CASIPGLAGQETQYF. As DNA, the CDR3 is TGCGCCAGTATCCCTGGGCTAGCGGGCCAAGAGACCCAGTACTTC.

The chain carries TRBV28 and TRBJ2-7; the match to TRBD1 covers 8 bases. Germline V gene lookup returns CDR1 MDHEN and CDR2 SYDVKM. J was trimmed by 4 bases and V by 6 bases; bases with no gene match: 11. The CDR3 length is 15 residues. In DNA form, the CDR3 reads TGTGCCAGCAGAGGGGGACAGGCGGTGTTTTACGAGCAGTACTTC. Its protein product is CASRGGQAVFYEQYF.